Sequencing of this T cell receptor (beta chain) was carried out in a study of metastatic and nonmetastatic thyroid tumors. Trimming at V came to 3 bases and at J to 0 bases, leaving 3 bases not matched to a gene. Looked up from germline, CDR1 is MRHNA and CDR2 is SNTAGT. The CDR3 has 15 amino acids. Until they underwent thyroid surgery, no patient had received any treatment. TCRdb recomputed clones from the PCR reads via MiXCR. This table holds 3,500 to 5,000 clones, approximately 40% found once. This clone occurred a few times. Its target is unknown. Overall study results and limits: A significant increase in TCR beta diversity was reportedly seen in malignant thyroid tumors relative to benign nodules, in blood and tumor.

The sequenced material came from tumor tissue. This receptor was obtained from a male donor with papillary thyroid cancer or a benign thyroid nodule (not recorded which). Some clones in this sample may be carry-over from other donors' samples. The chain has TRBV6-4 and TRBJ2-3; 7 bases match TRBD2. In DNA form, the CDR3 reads TGTGCCAGCAGTGAGGGTAGCGGGAGCACAGATACGCAGTATTTT. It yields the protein CASSEGSGSTDTQYF.